This is a list of T cell receptor beta chains from one sample in a study of identical twins. TCRdb analysed the 5' RACE reads with MiXCR anew, one entry per CDR3 protein. The table records approximately 630,000 distinct CDR3 sequences, 7.1% of them present only once. This same sample was also taken into another study, of yellow fever vaccine responses in identical twins.

The sample comprised PBMCs. These receptors all come from a woman aged 18-30 years in good health. CDR3s include the opening cysteine and the closing phenylalanine or tryptophan.

>TRBV7-3|14
CASSSGLAGARWYF
>TRBV20-1|14
CSAALSLSYNEQFF
>TRBV5-1|17
CASSSRGGPSSYNEQFF
>TRBV11-2|16
CASSPSTQVGANVLTF
>TRBV6-1|14
CASGTSGMSYEQYF
>TRBV24-1|13
CATIGRDSYEQYF
>TRBV12-3/TRBV12-4|14
CASSLKLLNTEAFF
>TRBV18|15
CASSIGQLFTDTQYF
>TRBV24-1|16
CATSDPGTSSGNEQFF
>TRBV2|16
CASMRGARATNEKLFF
>TRBV12-3/TRBV12-4|16
CASSLRGVGQTNEQFF
>TRBV7-2|18
CASSLARTSGGTTDTQYF
>TRBV25-1|16
CASSVGQGTGTDTQYF
>TRBV12-3/TRBV12-4|12
CASRLLKGTQYF
>TRBV29-1|12
CSGRTVGEKLFF
>TRBV7-9|15
CASSPQQGANSPLHF
>TRBV27|16
CASSLWGRGGTDTQYF
>TRBV14|16
CASSQVGASKGETQYF
>TRBV6-5|14
CASSYRGPSYGYTF
>TRBV11-2|15
CASRRSGGARDTQYF